This passage covers 30 T cell receptor beta chains from one sample sequenced in a study of blood T cell repertoires in COVID-19 (dated by TCRdb to about 2020). The receptor library was made with the immunoSEQ multiplex PCR assay. TCRdb provides this immuneACCESS table in a form limited to in-frame rearrangements. Some clones are lacking; in checked studies, under half of them reflect an unresolved V gene, and why the rest are absent is not known. Here the sample has tens of thousands of clones; around three quarters occur a single time. The ten largest clones add up to about 19% of the sample. The sample taken for sequencing was peripheral blood. These receptors all come from an elderly woman with acute or convalescent COVID-19.

This chain connects TRBV4-1 to TRBJ2-2, with 13 bases matching TRBD2. Germline lookup yields CDR1 MGHRA and CDR2 YSYEKL. J lost 5 bases, V lost 3 bases, and 15 bases had no gene match. The CDR3 is 20 amino acids. CDR3 nucleotide sequence: TGCGCCAGCAGCCACCCCGGGAGGGAAGGACTAGCGGGAGATACCGGGGAGCTGTTTTTT. Protein sequence: CASSHPGREGLAGDTGELFF.

This chain links TRBV6-2 or TRBV6-3 with TRBJ2-5, with a possible D match to TRBD2 (6 bases). Per germline, CDR1 MNHEY and CDR2 SVGEGT. Trimming left V 4 bases short and J 0 bases short, with 18 bases between. The CDR3 contains 17 residues. The CDR3 region has the DNA TGTGCCAGCAGTTTAAACCCGGGTCTAGCGAACCAAGAGACCCAGTACTTC. Translated: CASSLNPGLANQETQYF.

This chain links TRBV3-1 (or the pseudogene TRBV3-2) with TRBJ2-7; 11 bases align to TRBD1. The CDR3 is 17 residues long. Germline loops: CDR1 LGHDT, CDR2 YNNKEL (reference sequence). V shed 1 base and J 7 bases; nucleotides not matched to a gene: 12. The DNA of the CDR3 is TGTGCCAGCAGCCAAGTGATTGTAGGGACAGGGGGTTATGAGCAGTACTTC. Protein sequence: CASSQVIVGTGGYEQYF.

V usage is TRBV27 and J usage is TRBJ1-2; the match to TRBD1 covers 7 bases. The CDR3 loop spans 15 amino acids. V lost 5 bases, J lost 4 bases, and 10 bases stayed unmatched. CDR1 and CDR2 (germline): MNHEY, SMNVEV (reference sequence). The CDR3 loop reads CASSNPRQGGYGYTF. The CDR3, as DNA: TGTGCCAGCAGTAACCCGCGACAGGGTGGCTATGGCTACACCTTC.

The rearrangement links TRBV29-1 to TRBJ1-2; TRBD1 is a possible D gene (6 bases). The CDR3 has 12 residues. Germline CDR1 reads SQVTM; CDR2 reads ANQGSEA. V was cut by 2 bases and J by 6 bases, with 10 bases left in between. The CDR3: CSVEWGRDGYTF. The CDR3 DNA sequence: TGCAGCGTTGAATGGGGGCGTGATGGCTACACCTTC.

The genes are TRBV6-2 or TRBV6-3 and TRBJ2-5; 11 bases map to TRBD2. CDR1 and CDR2 from the germline V gene are MNHEY and SVGEGT. V lost 6 bases to trimming and J lost 1 base; unmatched junction nucleotides: 7. The CDR3 extends over 16 amino acids. The CDR3 loop reads CASSSTSGGLQETQYF. The DNA for the CDR3 is TGTGCCAGCAGCTCTACTAGCGGGGGCCTCCAAGAGACCCAGTACTTC.

This rearrangement joins TRBV30 to TRBJ2-7; 7 bases agree with TRBD1. The length of the CDR3 is 16 residues. V lost 2 bases to trimming and J lost 2 bases; unmatched junction nucleotides: 12. Germline lookup yields CDR1 GTSNPN and CDR2 SVGIG (reference sequence). The CDR3 region is CAWSPPQGYYTYEQYF. Here the CDR3 DNA reads TGTGCCTGGAGTCCCCCACAGGGGTACTACACCTACGAGCAGTACTTC.

The chain is built from TRBV11-2 and TRBJ2-1; D may be TRBD2 (5 bases). The CDR3 is made up of 14 amino acids. The ends were cut back, 1 base at V and 6 bases at J, with 10 bases in the middle. The V gene's germline CDR1 is SGHAT and CDR2 FQNNGV. DNA for the CDR3: TGTGCCAGCAGCTTAGTAAGAGGGTCCAATGAGCAGTTCTTC. Its translation is CASSLVRGSNEQFF.

The gene calls are TRBV29-1 and TRBJ1-6; 9 bases map to TRBD1. The V gene's germline CDR1 is SQVTM and CDR2 ANQGSEA. The CDR3 totals 13 residues. The trim removed 7 bases at V and 9 bases at J, leaving 7 bases unmatched. CDR3 coding DNA: TGCAGCGCCGGGACAGGGCCTACTTCACCCCTCCACTTT. Its translation is CSAGTGPTSPLHF.

This sequence joins TRBV7-3 and TRBJ2-3; 11 bases line up with TRBD1. The CDR3 covers 15 residues. Trimming removed 5 bases from V and 5 bases from J; junction bases left unmatched: 6. Looked up from germline, CDR1 is SGHTA and CDR2 is FQGTGA. The CDR3 loop reads CASSPDRGRRDTQYF. CDR3 nucleotide sequence: TGTGCCAGCAGCCCGGACAGGGGGCGCCGAGATACGCAGTATTTT.

In this sample, this clone turned up a few times. The chain combines TRBV30 with TRBJ1-4, with TRBD1 matching over 11 bases. CDR3 length equals 14 residues. The V gene's germline CDR1 is GTSNPN and CDR2 SVGIG (reference sequence). The V gene end was trimmed by 5 bases and the J gene end by 7 bases; junction bases not matched to a gene: 6. CDR3 in DNA: TGTGCCTGGGGGTCCGGGACAGGGGGTGAAAAACTGTTTTTT. Translated: CAWGSGTGGEKLFF.

The gene calls are TRBV2 and TRBJ2-7, with D unclear. Germline loops: CDR1 SNHLY, CDR2 FYNNEI. This CDR3 is 13 amino acids long. The germline V and J ends were trimmed by 7 bases and 4 bases, with 14 bases remaining between them. The CDR3 loop is CASITPQTYEQYF. The CDR3 DNA reads as TGTGCCAGCATTACTCCTCAAACTTACGAGCAGTACTTC.

The chain uses TRBV27 and TRBJ2-7; D uncertain. The germline V gene has CDR1 MNHEY and CDR2 SMNVEV (reference sequence). V lost 6 bases to trimming and J lost 3 bases, with 12 bases between them. The CDR3 is 13 residues long. The CDR3 DNA reads TGTGCCAGCAGGGCGGCAAACCTCTACGAGCAGTACTTC. Its translation is CASRAANLYEQYF.

V usage is TRBV9 and J usage is TRBJ2-3, with 7 nucleotides matching TRBD1. CDR3 size: 16 residues. The germline CDR1 and CDR2 sequences are SGDLS and YYNGEE. V lost 1 base to trimming and J lost 2 bases; unmatched junction nucleotides: 7. CDR3 region: CASSVKEGAYTDTQYF. For the CDR3, the DNA is TGTGCCAGCAGCGTAAAAGAGGGGGCCTACACAGATACGCAGTATTTT.

This chain links TRBV7-2 with TRBJ1-2; the D gene is possibly TRBD1 (6 bases). The CDR3 length is 13 residues. Trimming shortened V by 3 bases and J by 6 bases, and 11 bases separated the two germline ends. Germline V gives CDR1 SGHTA, CDR2 FQGNSA. The CDR3 coding sequence is TGTGCCAGCAGCTTCTTGACAGGAGATGGCTACACCTTC. It codes for CASSFLTGDGYTF.

V gene TRBV19 combines with J gene TRBJ1-6; TRBD1 might be the D (5 bases). Germline-derived CDR1 and CDR2 are LNHDA and SQIVND (reference sequence). The CDR3 length is 16 residues. Trimming removed 3 bases at V and 7 bases at J, with 16 bases between. This CDR3 reads CASSMGRQGWNSPLHF. CDR3 coding DNA: TGTGCCAGTAGTATGGGGAGGCAGGGTTGGAATTCACCCCTCCACTTT. Full variable domain (outside the CDR3, taken from reference TRBV19 and TRBJ1-6): DGGITQSPKYLFRKEGQNVTLSCEQNLNHDAMYWYRQDPGQGLRLIYYSQIVNDFQKGDIAEGYSVSREKKESFPLTVTSAQKNPTAFYLCASSMGRQGWNSPLHFGNGTRLTVT.

V and J are TRBV9 and TRBJ2-2, with D perhaps matching TRBD2 (6 bases). Trimming stripped 0 bases from V and 7 bases from J, with 10 bases between. This CDR3 has 14 residues. CDR1 SGDLS and CDR2 YYNGEE come from the germline V gene. CDR3 sequence reads: CASSVDRRVGELFF. DNA for the CDR3: TGTGCCAGCAGCGTAGACAGGAGGGTCGGGGAGCTGTTTTTT.

The chain is built from TRBV6-6 and TRBJ2-7; D possibly corresponds to TRBD1 (5 bases). Germline V CDR1 and CDR2: MNHNY, SVGAGI (reference sequence). V shed 7 bases and J shed 9 bases, with 19 bases lying between them. The length of the CDR3 is 13 residues. CDR3: CASNPSGQGGQYF. DNA of the CDR3: TGTGCCAGCAACCCCTCAGGGCAGGGCGGGCAGTACTTC.

This clone was seen more than once but under ten times. The rearrangement uses TRBV20-1 and TRBJ2-7; the D gene is possibly TRBD2 (6 bases). CDR1 DFQATT and CDR2 SNEGSKA come from the germline V gene (reference sequence). CDR3 length: 11 residues. DNA of the CDR3: TGCTCCGGACAAGGGACTTACGAGCAGTACTTC. This gives the protein CSGQGTYEQYF.

This chain joins TRBV6-6 and TRBJ1-2; TRBD1 is a possible D gene (5 bases). Germline values: CDR1 MNHNY, CDR2 SVGAGI (reference sequence). The CDR3 is made up of 15 amino acids. With 8 bases removed from V and 4 bases from J, the gap between germline ends came to 20 bases. CDR3 amino acids: CASEVSGEGLYGYTF. The CDR3 DNA sequence: TGTGCCAGCGAGGTATCCGGGGAGGGACTCTATGGCTACACCTTC.

The genes are TRBV7-9 and TRBJ2-2, with 11 bases that match TRBD1. Looked up from germline, CDR1 is SEHNR and CDR2 is FQNEAQ (reference sequence). There are 16 residues in the CDR3. V gave up 5 bases and J gave up 2 bases; unmatched junction bases: 4. The CDR3 spells CASSGGTGGNTGELFF. CDR3 coding DNA: TGTGCCAGCAGCGGCGGGACAGGGGGTAACACCGGGGAGCTGTTTTTT.

This clone was counted a few times. The rearrangement uses TRBV4-2 and TRBJ1-5; a possible D gene is TRBD1 (5 bases). The germline V gene encodes CDR1 LGHNA and CDR2 YNFKEQ. Trimming cost V 0 bases and J 4 bases, with 7 bases left between them. The CDR3 contains 14 residues. The CDR3 nucleotides are TGTGCCAGCAGCCAAGAGCGGGGGAATCAGCCCCAGCATTTT. Translation: CASSQERGNQPQHF.

The chain combines TRBV18 with TRBJ2-7; 9 bases line up with TRBD2. J gave up 6 bases and V 6 bases, and 6 bases lay outside the gene matches. CDR1 is KGHSH, CDR2 LQKENI, per germline. The CDR3 covers 13 residues. For the CDR3, the DNA is TGTGCCAGCTCTCCGGGACTAGCAGCCGAGCAGTACTTC. Protein product: CASSPGLAAEQYF.

V usage is TRBV3-1 (or the pseudogene TRBV3-2) and J usage is TRBJ2-1; tentative D call: TRBD2 (5 bases). The CDR3 extends over 12 amino acids. Germline loops: CDR1 LGHDT, CDR2 YNNKEL (reference sequence). Trimming pared 9 bases from V and 0 bases from J, leaving 6 bases between. The CDR3: CARRASYNEQFF. CDR3 DNA sequence: TGTGCCAGGCGGGCCTCCTACAATGAGCAGTTCTTC.

The chain combines TRBV2 with TRBJ2-3, with 10 bases fitting TRBD1. The germline CDR1 and CDR2 sequences are SNHLY and FYNNEI. V was pared by 6 bases and J by 6 bases, with 3 bases of the junction left unmatched. The CDR3 is 13 residues long. CDR3 DNA: TGTGCCAGCAGGGGGACAGGGGACGATACGCAGTATTTT. It is translated as CASRGTGDDTQYF.

A word on this clone: The junction differs from germline at one of its ends, possibly a read error. This chain connects TRBV28 to TRBJ1-6; D might be TRBD1 (6 bases). The CDR3 loop spans 11 amino acids. Germline V gives CDR1 MDHEN, CDR2 SYDVKM. The CDR3 DNA reads as TGTGCCAGCAGTTCAAGGGGACACATCTACTTT. It encodes CASSSRGHIYF.

This chain joins TRBV2 and TRBJ1-6; 8 bases fit TRBD1. The V segment lost 9 bases and the J segment 7 bases; nucleotides outside the gene matches: 2. Germline CDR1 SNHLY, CDR2 FYNNEI. This CDR3 is built from 12 residues. In DNA form, the CDR3 reads TGTGCCAGGACAGGGGAAAATTCACCCCTCCACTTT. The encoded protein is CARTGENSPLHF.

The rearrangement joins TRBV7-2 to TRBJ2-7, with TRBD2 matching over 9 bases. The CDR3 is made up of 14 amino acids. The V gene end was trimmed by 3 bases and the J gene end by 4 bases; junction bases not matched to a gene: 4. Germline values: CDR1 SGHTA, CDR2 FQGNSA. CDR3 region: CASSFGGGAYEQYF. The CDR3 DNA is TGTGCCAGCAGCTTCGGCGGGGGGGCTTACGAGCAGTACTTC.

The chain combines TRBV18 with TRBJ2-7; no firm D call. The V end lost 4 bases, the J end lost 2 bases, and 9 bases lay between the germline ends. The germline CDR1 and CDR2 sequences are KGHSH and LQKENI. The CDR3 loop spans 13 amino acids. CDR3 bases: TGTGCCAGCTCACTCAGGTTTGCCTACGAGCAGTACTTC. This sequence encodes CASSLRFAYEQYF.

This clone was seen just once. The chain carries TRBV6-6 and TRBJ2-5; 8 bases match TRBD2. This CDR3 spans 13 amino acids. CDR1 and CDR2 (germline): MNHNY, SVGAGI (reference sequence). V was pared by 6 bases and J by 4 bases, with 4 bases of the junction left unmatched. The CDR3 DNA is TGTGCCAGCAGCCGGGGGGGCGGAGAGACCCAGTACTTC. Amino acids: CASSRGGGETQYF.